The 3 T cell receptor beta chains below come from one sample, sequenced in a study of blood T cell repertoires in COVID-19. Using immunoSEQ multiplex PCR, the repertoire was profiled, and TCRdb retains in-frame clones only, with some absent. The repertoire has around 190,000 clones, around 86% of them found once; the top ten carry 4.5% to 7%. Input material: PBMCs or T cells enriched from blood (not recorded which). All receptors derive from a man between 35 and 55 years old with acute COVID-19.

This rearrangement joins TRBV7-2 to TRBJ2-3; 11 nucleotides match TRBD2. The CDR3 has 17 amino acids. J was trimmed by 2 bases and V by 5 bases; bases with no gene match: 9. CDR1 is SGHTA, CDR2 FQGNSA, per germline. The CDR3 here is CASSLGRGLADTDTQYF. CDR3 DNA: TGTGCCAGCAGCCTGGGGAGGGGACTAGCGGACACAGATACGCAGTATTTT.

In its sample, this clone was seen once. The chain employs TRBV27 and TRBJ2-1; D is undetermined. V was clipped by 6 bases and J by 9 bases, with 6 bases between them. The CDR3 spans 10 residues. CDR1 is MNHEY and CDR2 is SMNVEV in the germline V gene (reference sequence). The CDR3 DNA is TGTGCCAGCAGCCTGGCTGAGCAGTTCTTC. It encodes CASSLAEQFF.

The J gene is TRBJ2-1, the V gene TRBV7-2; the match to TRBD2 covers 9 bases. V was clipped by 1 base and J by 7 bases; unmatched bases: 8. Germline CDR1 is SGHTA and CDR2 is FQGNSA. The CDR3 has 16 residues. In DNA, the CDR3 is TGTGCCAGCAGCTTAGACCTAGCGGGACCGGGTAATGAGCAGTTCTTC. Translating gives CASSLDLAGPGNEQFF.